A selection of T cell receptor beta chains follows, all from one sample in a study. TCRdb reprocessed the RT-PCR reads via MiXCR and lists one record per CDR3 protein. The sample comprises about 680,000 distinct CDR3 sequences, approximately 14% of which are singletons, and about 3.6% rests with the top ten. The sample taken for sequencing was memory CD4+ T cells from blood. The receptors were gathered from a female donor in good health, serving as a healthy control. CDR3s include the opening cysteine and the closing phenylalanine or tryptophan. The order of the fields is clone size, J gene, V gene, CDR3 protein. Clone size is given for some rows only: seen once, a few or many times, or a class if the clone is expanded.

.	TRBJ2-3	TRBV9	CASSVRMATTDTQYF
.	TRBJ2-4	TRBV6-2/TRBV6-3	CASTGDTGRAKNIQYF
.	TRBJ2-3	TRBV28	CASRWRGLAATDTQYF
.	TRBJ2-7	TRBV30	CAWSVGQVGEQYF
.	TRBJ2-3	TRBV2	CASKQDRGSDTQYF
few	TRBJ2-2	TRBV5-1	CASSTGLAGVGPGELFF
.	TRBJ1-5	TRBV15	CATSRNDQPQHF
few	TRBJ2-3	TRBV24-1	CATSRGGTTDTQYF
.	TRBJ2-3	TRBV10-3	CAIGGNTDTQYF
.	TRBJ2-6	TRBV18	CASSLGQIASGANVLTF
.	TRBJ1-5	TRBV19	CASSGQGRSNQPQHF
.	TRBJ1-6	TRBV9	CASSASGQIHSPLHF
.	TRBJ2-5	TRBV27	CASSLISGGQETQYF
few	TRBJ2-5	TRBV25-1	CASSVWSTETQYF
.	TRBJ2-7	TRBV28	CASIRSAGQGSYEQYF
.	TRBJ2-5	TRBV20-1	CSAQLAYTGTQYF
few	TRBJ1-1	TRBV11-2	CASSFRQTLNTEAFF
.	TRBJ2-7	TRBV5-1	CASSLGFGTGLSYEQYF
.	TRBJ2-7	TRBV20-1	CSADPGRSYEQYF
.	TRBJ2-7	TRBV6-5	CASRPIRASGSYEQYF
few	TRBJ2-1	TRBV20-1	CSARDGIGGLF
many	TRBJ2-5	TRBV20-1	CSAEQGIQETQYF
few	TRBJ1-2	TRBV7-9	CASSRGIEQAANYGYTF
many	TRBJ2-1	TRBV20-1	CSARGSGSLSYNEQFF
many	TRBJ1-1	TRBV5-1	CASSSGVTEAFF
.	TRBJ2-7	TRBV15	CATSRAMDSLGAEQYF
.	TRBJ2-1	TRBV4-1	CASSQRFRQGMDNEQFF
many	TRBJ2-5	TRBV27	CASTVQETQYF
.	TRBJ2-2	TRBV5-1	CASSGGSNTGELFF
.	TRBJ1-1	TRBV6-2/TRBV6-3	CASLSPGLNTEAFF
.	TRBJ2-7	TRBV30	CAWSTRTRVPYEQYF
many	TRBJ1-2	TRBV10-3	CAISADRGRDGYTF
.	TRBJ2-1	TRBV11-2	CASSSKFLPSGRSYNEQFF
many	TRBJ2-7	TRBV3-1	CASGRGYEQYF
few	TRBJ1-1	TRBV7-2	CASSARGTGGHTEAFF
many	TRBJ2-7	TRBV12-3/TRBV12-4	CASSFRDGTYEQYF
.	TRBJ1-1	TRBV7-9	CASSPEGMNTEAFF
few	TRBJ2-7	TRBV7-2	CASSFTGTESREQYF
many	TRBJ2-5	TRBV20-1	CSARVLADQETQYF
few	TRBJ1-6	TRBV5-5	CASSIRTTSNSPLHF
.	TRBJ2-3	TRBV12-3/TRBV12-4	CASSLGITDTQYF
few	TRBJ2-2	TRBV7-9	CASSPRTSGSSGELFF
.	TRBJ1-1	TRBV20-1	CSAIRGSTEAFF
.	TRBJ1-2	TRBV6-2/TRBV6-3	CASSKTEGGYTF
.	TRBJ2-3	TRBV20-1	CSARDPLAETRTDTQYF
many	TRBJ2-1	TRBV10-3	CATSRQIDNEQFF
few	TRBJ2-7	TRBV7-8	CASSSQGAGTYEQYF
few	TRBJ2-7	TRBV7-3	CASSLNGIRTYEQYF
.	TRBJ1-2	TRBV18	CASSPRDKWHYGYTF
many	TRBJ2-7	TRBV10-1	CASSERSEQYF
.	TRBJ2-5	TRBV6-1	CASSEVAYPTQETQYF
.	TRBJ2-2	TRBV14	CASSRRIAGGTGELFF
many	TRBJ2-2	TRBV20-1	CSALPASLTGELFF
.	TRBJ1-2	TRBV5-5	CASSLVGQGAAGGYTF
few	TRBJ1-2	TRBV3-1	CASSSNANYGYTF
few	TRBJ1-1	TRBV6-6	CASSQLTVNTEAFF
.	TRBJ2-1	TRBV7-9	CATEHRGGRYEQFF
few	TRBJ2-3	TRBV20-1	CSARDLRLTFTDTQYF